The clone carrying this T cell receptor beta chain was recorded at least ten times. The antigen remains unidentified. TCR beta CDR3 sequences were amplified from RNA transcripts. With the HTBI primer set, the TCR CDR3 went through a first round of RT-PCR. A single record per CDR3 protein comes from TCRdb applying MiXCR to the multiplex PCR reads. Seen here are 450,000 to 650,000 distinct CDR3 sequences, over 15% observed once, and the top ten hold 17%. This entry comes from a study of T cells in Graves' hyperthyroidism and ophthalmopathy. Study findings and constraints: Blood also showed most of the thyroid clonotypes that were expanded above 0.001.

V was cut by 3 bases and J by 8 bases, with 11 bases left in between. CDR3 length: 12 residues. CDR1 is DFQATT and CDR2 is SNEGSKA in the germline V gene (reference sequence). The receptor was derived from a woman aged 18-29 years with Graves' ophthalmopathy. Sequenced input: blood. The chain joins TRBV20-1 to TRBJ2-1; possibly TRBD1 or TRBD2 for D (5 bases each). The CDR3 DNA reads as TGCAGTGCTAGGGGGCAGGACTATGAGCAGTTCTTC. Protein sequence: CSARGQDYEQFF.